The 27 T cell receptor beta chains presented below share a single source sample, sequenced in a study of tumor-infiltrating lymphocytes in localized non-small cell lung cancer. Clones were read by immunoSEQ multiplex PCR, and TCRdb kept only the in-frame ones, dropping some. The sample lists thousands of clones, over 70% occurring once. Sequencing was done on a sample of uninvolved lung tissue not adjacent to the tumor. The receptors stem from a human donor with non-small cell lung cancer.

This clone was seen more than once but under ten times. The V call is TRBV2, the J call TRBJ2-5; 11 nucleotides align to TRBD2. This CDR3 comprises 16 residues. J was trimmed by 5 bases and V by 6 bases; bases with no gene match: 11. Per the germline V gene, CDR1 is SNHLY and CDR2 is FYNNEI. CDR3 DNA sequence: TGTGCCAGCAGCTACGGGACTAGCGGACGGGAGGAGACCCAGTACTTC. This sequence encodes CASSYGTSGREETQYF. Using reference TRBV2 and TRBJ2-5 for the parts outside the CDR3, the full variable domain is EPEVTQTPSHQVTQMGQEVILRCVPISNHLYFYWYRQILGQKVEFLVSFYNNEISEKSEIFDDQFSVERPDGSNFTLKIRSTKLEDSAMYFCASSYGTSGREETQYFGPGTRLLVL.

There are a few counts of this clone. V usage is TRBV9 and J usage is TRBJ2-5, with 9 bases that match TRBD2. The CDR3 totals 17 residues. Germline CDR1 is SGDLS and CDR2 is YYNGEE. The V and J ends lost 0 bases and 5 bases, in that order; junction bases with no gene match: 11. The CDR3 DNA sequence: TGTGCCAGCAGCGTAGCTGGGGCGGGTAGCGGGAGCGAGACCCAGTACTTC. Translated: CASSVAGAGSGSETQYF.

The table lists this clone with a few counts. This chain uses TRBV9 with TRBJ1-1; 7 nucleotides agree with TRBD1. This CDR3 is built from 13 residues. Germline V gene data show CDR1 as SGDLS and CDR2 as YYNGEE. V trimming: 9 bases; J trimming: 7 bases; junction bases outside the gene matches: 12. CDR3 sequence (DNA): TGTGCCACCATCCCGGGACAGAATAATGAAGCTTTCTTT. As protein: CATIPGQNNEAFF. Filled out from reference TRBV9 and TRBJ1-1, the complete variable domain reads DSGVTQTPKHLITATGQRVTLRCSPRSGDLSVYWYQQSLDQGLQFLIQYYNGEERAKGNILERFSAQQFPDLHSELNLSSLELGDSALYFCATIPGQNNEAFFGQGTRLTVV.

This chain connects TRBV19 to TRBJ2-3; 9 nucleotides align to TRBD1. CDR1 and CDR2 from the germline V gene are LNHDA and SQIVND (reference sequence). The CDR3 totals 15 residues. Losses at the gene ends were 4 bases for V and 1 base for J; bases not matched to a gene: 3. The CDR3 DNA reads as TGTGCCAGTAGTACAGGGACAGGGCGCACAGATACGCAGTATTTT. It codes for CASSTGTGRTDTQYF.

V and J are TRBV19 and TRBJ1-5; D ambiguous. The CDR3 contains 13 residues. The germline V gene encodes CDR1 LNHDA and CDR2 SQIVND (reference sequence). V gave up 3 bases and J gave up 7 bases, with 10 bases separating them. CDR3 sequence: CASSMGAEQPQHF. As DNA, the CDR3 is TGTGCCAGTAGTATGGGAGCAGAGCAGCCCCAGCATTTT.

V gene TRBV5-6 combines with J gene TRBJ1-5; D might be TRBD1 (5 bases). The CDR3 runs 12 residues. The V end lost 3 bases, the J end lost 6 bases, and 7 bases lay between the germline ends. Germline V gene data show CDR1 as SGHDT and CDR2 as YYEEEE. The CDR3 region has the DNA TGTGCCAGCAGCTACGGGGGTCAGCCCCAGCATTTT. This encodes CASSYGGQPQHF. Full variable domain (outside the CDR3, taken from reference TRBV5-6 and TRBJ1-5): DAGVTQSPTHLIKTRGQQVTLRCSPKSGHDTVSWYQQALGQGPQFIFQYYEEEERQRGNFPDRFSGHQFPNYSSELNVNALLLGDSALYLCASSYGGQPQHFGDGTRLSIL.

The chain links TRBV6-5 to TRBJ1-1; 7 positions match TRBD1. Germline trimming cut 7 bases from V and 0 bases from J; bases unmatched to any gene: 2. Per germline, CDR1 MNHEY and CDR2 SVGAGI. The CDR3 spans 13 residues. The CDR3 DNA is TGTGCCAGCAACAGGGGAATGAACACTGAAGCTTTCTTT. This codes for CASNRGMNTEAFF.

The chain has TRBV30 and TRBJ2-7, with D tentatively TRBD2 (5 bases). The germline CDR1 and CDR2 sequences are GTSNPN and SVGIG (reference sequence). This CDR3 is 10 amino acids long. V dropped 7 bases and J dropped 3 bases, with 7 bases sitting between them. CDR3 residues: CASGIYEQYF. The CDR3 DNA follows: TGTGCCTCGGGAATCTACGAGCAGTACTTC.

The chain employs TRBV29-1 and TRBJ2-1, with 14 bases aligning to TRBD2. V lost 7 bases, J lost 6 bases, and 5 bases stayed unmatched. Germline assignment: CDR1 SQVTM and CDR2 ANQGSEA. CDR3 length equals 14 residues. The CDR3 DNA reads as TGCAGCGAATGGGGGACTAGCGGGAGCAATGAGCAGTTCTTC. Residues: CSEWGTSGSNEQFF.

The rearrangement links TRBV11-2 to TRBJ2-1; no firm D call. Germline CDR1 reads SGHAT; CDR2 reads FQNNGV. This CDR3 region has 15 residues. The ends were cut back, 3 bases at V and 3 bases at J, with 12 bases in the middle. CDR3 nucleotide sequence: TGTGCCAGCAGCTTCAGCATAGAGCTCTACAATGAGCAGTTCTTC. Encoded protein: CASSFSIELYNEQFF.

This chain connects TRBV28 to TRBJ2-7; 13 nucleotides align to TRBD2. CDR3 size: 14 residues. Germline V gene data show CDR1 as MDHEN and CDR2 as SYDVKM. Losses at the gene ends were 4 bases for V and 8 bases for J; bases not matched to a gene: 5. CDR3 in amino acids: CASSYGTSGTQQYF. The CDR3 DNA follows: TGTGCCAGCAGTTACGGGACTAGCGGGACCCAGCAGTACTTC.

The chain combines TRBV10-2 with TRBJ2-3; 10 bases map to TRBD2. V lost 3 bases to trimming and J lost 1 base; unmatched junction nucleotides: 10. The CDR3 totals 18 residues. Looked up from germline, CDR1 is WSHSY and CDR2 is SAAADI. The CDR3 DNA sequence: TGCGCCAGCAGTGATTGGCTAGCGGGGGTGGGACGCACAGATACGCAGTATTTT. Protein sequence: CASSDWLAGVGRTDTQYF.

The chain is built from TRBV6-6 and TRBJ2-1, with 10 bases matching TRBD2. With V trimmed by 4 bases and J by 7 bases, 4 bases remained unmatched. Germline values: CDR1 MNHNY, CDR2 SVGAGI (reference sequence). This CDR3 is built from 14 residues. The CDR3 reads CASSFSGRTNEQFF. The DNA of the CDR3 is TGTGCCAGCAGTTTTAGCGGGAGGACTAATGAGCAGTTCTTC.

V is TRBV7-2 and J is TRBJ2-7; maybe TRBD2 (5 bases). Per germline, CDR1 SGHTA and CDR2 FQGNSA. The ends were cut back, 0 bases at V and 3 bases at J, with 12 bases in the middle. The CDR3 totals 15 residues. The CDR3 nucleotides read TGTGCCAGCAGCTTAGCGAGCGGACCTAACTACGAGCAGTACTTC. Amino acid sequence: CASSLASGPNYEQYF.

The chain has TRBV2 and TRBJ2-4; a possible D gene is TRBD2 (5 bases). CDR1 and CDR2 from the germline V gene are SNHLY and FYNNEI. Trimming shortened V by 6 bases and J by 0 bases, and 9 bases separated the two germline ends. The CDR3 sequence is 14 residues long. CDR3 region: CASRRELAKNIQYF. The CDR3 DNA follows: TGTGCCAGCAGGAGGGAACTAGCCAAAAACATTCAGTACTTC.

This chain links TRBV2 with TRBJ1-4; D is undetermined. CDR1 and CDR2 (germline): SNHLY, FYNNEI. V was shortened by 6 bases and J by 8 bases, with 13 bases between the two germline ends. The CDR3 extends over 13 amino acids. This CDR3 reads CASRVSGIEKLFF. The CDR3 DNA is TGTGCCAGCAGGGTCTCGGGGATCGAAAAACTGTTTTTT.

This chain's CDR3 is CASSEDEPGGVKNIQYF. CDR3 nucleotides: TGCGCCAGCAGTGAGGATGAGCCAGGGGGCGTAAAAAACATTCAGTACTTC. This sequence joins TRBV10-1 and TRBJ2-4; 8 nucleotides line up with TRBD1. CDR1 WNHNN and CDR2 SYGVQD come from the germline V gene (reference sequence). The J segment lost 4 bases and the V segment lost 2 bases, leaving 10 bases of the junction unmatched. This CDR3 is built from 17 residues.

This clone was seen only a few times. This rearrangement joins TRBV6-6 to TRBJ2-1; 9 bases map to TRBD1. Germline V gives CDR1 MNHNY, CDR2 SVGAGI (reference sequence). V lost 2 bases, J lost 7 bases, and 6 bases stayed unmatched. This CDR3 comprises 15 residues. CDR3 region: CASSYPGTGLNEQFF. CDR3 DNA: TGTGCCAGCAGTTACCCCGGGACAGGGTTAAATGAGCAGTTCTTC.

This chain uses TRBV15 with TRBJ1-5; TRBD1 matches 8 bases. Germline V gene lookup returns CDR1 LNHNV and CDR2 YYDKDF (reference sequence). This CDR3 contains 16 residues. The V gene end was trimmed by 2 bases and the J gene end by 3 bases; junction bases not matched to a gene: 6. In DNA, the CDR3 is TGTGCCACCAGCAGACTTGGACAGGGCTACAATCAGCCCCAGCATTTT. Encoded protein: CATSRLGQGYNQPQHF.

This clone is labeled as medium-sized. CDR3 sequence: CASSLRDRAGNNEQFF. The CDR3 bases are TGTGCCAGCAGCCTCAGAGACAGGGCGGGGAACAATGAGCAGTTCTTC. The rearrangement uses TRBV11-2 and TRBJ2-1; D possibly corresponds to TRBD1 (7 bases). Germline CDR1 is SGHAT and CDR2 is FQNNGV. CDR3 length equals 16 residues. Trimming took 5 bases from V and 5 from J, leaving 19 bases between them. Using reference TRBV11-2 and TRBJ2-1 for the parts outside the CDR3, the full variable domain is EAGVAQSPRYKIIEKRQSVAFWCNPISGHATLYWYQQILGQGPKLLIQFQNNGVVDDSQLPKDRFSAERLKGVDSTLKIQPAKLEDSAVYLCASSLRDRAGNNEQFFGPGTRLTVL.

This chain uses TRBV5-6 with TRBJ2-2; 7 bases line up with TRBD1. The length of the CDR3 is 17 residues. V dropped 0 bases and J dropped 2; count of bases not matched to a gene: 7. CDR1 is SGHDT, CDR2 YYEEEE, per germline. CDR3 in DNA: TGTGCCAGCAGCTTGGCCGTCGCAGGGGGTAACACCGGGGAGCTGTTTTTT. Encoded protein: CASSLAVAGGNTGELFF.

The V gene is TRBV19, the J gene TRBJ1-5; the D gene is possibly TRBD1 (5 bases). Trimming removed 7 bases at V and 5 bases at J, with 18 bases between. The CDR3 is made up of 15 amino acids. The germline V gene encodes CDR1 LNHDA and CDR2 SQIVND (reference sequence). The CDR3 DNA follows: TGTGCCAGTACGCAACAAGGGGCTTTATATCAGCCCCAGCATTTT. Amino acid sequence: CASTQQGALYQPQHF. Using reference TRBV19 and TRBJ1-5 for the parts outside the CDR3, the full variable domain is DGGITQSPKYLFRKEGQNVTLSCEQNLNHDAMYWYRQDPGQGLRLIYYSQIVNDFQKGDIAEGYSVSREKKESFPLTVTSAQKNPTAFYLCASTQQGALYQPQHFGDGTRLSIL.

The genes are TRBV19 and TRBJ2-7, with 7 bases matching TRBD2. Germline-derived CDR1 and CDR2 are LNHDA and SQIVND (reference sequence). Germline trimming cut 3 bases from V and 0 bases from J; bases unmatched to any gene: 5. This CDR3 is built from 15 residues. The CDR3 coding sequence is TGTGCCAGTAGTATTTGGAGCGGGATCTCCTACGAGCAGTACTTC. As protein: CASSIWSGISYEQYF.

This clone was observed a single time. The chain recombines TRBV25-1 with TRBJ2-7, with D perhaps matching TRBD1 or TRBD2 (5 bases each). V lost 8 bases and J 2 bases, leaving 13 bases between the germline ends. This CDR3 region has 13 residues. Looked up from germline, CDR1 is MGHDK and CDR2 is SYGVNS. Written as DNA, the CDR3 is TGTGCCAGCCATCCAGGGACCCCCTACGAGCAGTACTTC. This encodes CASHPGTPYEQYF.

The CDR3 sequence is CASTPGGTQSYEQYF. The DNA of the CDR3 is TGTGCCAGCACCCCCGGGGGGACTCAGTCCTACGAGCAGTACTTC. This chain uses TRBV28 with TRBJ2-7; 7 positions agree with TRBD2. This CDR3 has 15 residues. The germline CDR1 and CDR2 sequences are MDHEN and SYDVKM. V gave up 7 bases and J gave up 1 base; unmatched junction bases: 10.

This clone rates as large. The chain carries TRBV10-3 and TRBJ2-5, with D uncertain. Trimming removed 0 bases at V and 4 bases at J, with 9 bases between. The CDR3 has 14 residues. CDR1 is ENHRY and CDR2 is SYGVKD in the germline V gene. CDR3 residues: CAISESRRRETQYF. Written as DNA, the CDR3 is TGTGCCATCAGTGAGTCTAGACGGCGAGAGACCCAGTACTTC.

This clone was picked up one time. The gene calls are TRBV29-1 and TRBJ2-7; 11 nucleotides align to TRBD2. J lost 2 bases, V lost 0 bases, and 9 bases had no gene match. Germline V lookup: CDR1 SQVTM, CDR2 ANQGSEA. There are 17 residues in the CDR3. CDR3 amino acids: CSVEDGSGTSGTYEQYF. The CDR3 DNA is TGCAGCGTTGAAGATGGAAGCGGGACTAGCGGAACCTACGAGCAGTACTTC.